This T cell receptor (beta chain) is from a study of blood T cell repertoires in COVID-19. Germline V gene data show CDR1 as MNHEY and CDR2 as SMNVEV (reference sequence). The CDR3 totals 16 residues. The J segment lost 3 bases and the V segment lost 0 bases, leaving 3 bases of the junction unmatched. Original data processing: How many nucleated cells were present was estimated from reference gene primer amplification. Clones were sequenced by immunoSEQ multiplex PCR, and TCRdb holds only the in-frame ones, with some missing. That table supplies the V and J calls and clone size; D and trimming were determined from the DNA. The table shows a few hundred thousand clones, with approximately 86% occurring only once. Clinical history reported by participants formed the basis on which cohorts were assigned.

The sequenced material came from PBMCs or T cells enriched from blood (not recorded which). The V gene is TRBV27, the J gene TRBJ1-4, with 8 positions matching TRBD1. The clonotype originates from a woman under 30 who had recovered from COVID-19. CDR3 DNA sequence: TGTGCCAGCAGTTTATCGCAACAGGGGGCTAATGAAAAACTGTTTTTT. This translates into CASSLSQQGANEKLFF. The full variable domain, in which reference TRBV27 and TRBJ1-4 provide the parts outside the CDR3, is EAQVTQNPRYLITVTGKKLTVTCSQNMNHEYMSWYRQDPGLGLRQIYYSMNVEVTDKGDVPEGYKVSRKEKRNFPLILESPSPNQTSLYFCASSLSQQGANEKLFFGSGTQLSVL.